This TCR beta chain came from a study of cytomegalovirus exposure and HLA in healthy donors. The study's findings and limits: The classifier, whose performance was assessed in both the original and validation cohorts, reportedly diagnosed cytomegalovirus status with high specificity and sensitivity. Among TCR beta chains, those listed as cytomegalovirus-associated numbered around 180.

This PCR relied on a set of 60 Vbeta primers and 13 Jbeta primers. Libraries were prepared by immunoSEQ multiplex PCR; TCRdb keeps only in-frame clonotypes and omits some of them. The sample holds about 200,000 clones, about four fifths seen once. On this clone itself: What it recognizes is unknown. Relative to the germline gene, one junction end is altered; a read error may explain this.

Sequencing input: PBMCs. The source is a man aged 35-49 years in good health and CMV-seropositive.

DNA of the CDR3: TGTGCCAGCAGGGACAGCGGGGCCAACGGCCTGACTTTC. Its translation is CASRDSGANGLTF. This rearrangement joins TRBV6-1 to TRBJ2-6, with D possibly matching TRBD2 (7 bases). Germline CDR1 is MNHNS and CDR2 is SASEGT. The CDR3 contains 13 residues.